These T cell receptor beta chains were read from a single sample in a study of blood T cell repertoires in COVID-19. Only in-frame clones appear in the TCRdb table, and some are missing; sequencing was by immunoSEQ multiplex PCR. The sample contains around 300,000 clones, roughly 90% of which appear only once. Sample: peripheral blood. Every receptor here comes from a woman younger than 45 with COVID-19, enrolled during active disease. CDR3s include the opening cysteine and the closing phenylalanine or tryptophan. Each record gives: clone size, D gene, V gene, J gene, CDR3 protein, CDR3 DNA. A D gene is named only where the DNA matches it firmly. Clone size is not always given. Where it is, it says once, few, many or a class for expanded clones.

-,TRBD2,TRBV5-4,TRBJ2-1,CASSGLAGGYNEQFF,TGTGCCAGCTCTGGACTAGCGGGAGGGTACAATGAGCAGTTCTTC
-,-,TRBV7-9,TRBJ2-7,CASSLGGAGEQYF,TGTGCCAGCAGCTTAGGAGGCGCGGGAGAGCAGTACTTC
-,-,TRBV29-1,TRBJ1-4,CSVARTFPPEKLFF,TGCAGCGTCGCCAGGACATTTCCCCCTGAAAAACTGTTTTTT
-,TRBD2,TRBV3-1/TRBV3-2,TRBJ2-3,CASTAGGDTQYF,TGTGCCAGCACAGCGGGAGGAGATACGCAGTATTTT
once,TRBD1,TRBV24-1,TRBJ2-3,CATGTGSTDTQYF,TGTGCCACCGGGACAGGGAGCACAGATACGCAGTATTTT
-,TRBD1,TRBV30,TRBJ2-3,CAWREPGTGGNTQYF,TGTGCCTGGAGGGAGCCCGGGACAGGGGGGAATACGCAGTATTTT
-,-,TRBV25-1,TRBJ1-6,CASSGTDPNSPLHF,TGTGCCAGCAGTGGAACAGACCCGAATTCACCCCTCCACTTT
-,TRBD2,TRBV7-2,TRBJ2-7,CASTRGDRASGRPYEQYF,TGTGCCAGCACCCGGGGGGATAGGGCTAGCGGGAGGCCCTACGAGCAGTACTTC
once,-,TRBV30,TRBJ2-2,CACQGQGGELFF,TGTGCCTGTCAGGGGCAGGGCGGGGAGCTGTTTTTT
-,TRBD2,TRBV3-1/TRBV3-2,TRBJ2-3,CASSQSDAGGPKDTQYF,TGTGCCAGCAGCCAATCAGACGCGGGAGGGCCGAAAGATACGCAGTATTTT
-,TRBD1,TRBV5-1,TRBJ1-6,CASSNRTGDNSPLHF,TGCGCCAGCAGCAATCGGACAGGGGATAATTCACCCCTCCACTTT
-,-,TRBV23-1,TRBJ2-2,CASSHQGITGELFF,TGCGCCAGCAGTCATCAGGGCATAACCGGGGAGCTGTTTTTT
-,-,TRBV10-1,TRBJ1-1,CASSDSGQMNTEAFF,TGCGCCAGCAGTGATTCGGGACAAATGAACACTGAAGCTTTCTTT
-,TRBD1,TRBV3-1/TRBV3-2,TRBJ1-1,CASNQRGQGDEAFF,TGTGCCAGCAACCAAAGGGGGCAGGGTGATGAGGCTTTCTTT
-,-,TRBV19,TRBJ2-7,CASRRTPAYEQYF,TGTGCCAGTAGACGGACTCCTGCCTACGAGCAGTACTTC
-,-,TRBV11-2,TRBJ1-2,CASSLSPGGLNVGYTF,TGTGCCAGCAGCTTAAGTCCCGGTGGGCTCAATGTTGGCTACACCTTC
-,TRBD1,TRBV15,TRBJ2-7,CATSSGGASYEQYF,TGTGCCACCAGTTCAGGGGGTGCCTCCTACGAGCAGTACTTC
-,TRBD2,TRBV5-1,TRBJ2-3,CASSDRLAGGLNTQYF,TGCGCCAGCAGCGATCGACTAGCGGGAGGGTTAAATACGCAGTATTTT
-,-,TRBV27,TRBJ2-1,CASSYSSGHEQFF,TGTGCCAGCAGTTATTCCAGCGGGCATGAGCAGTTCTTC
-,TRBD1,TRBV5-1,TRBJ2-7,CASSTRGGEADEQYF,TGCGCCAGCAGCACGAGAGGGGGCGAGGCCGACGAGCAGTACTTC
-,-,TRBV28,TRBJ1-3,CASTTGFGNGNTIYF,TGTGCCAGCACTACAGGGTTTGGGAATGGAAACACCATATATTTT
-,TRBD1,TRBV5-4,TRBJ1-3,CASSARTGVGNTIYF,TGTGCCAGCAGCGCGCGGACAGGGGTCGGAAACACCATATATTTT
-,-,TRBV28,TRBJ2-7,CASGLDSVFIYEQYF,TGTGCCAGCGGATTGGATAGCGTCTTCATCTACGAGCAGTACTTC
-,TRBD1,TRBV5-6,TRBJ1-1,CASSSYRGAEAFF,TGTGCCAGCAGCTCCTACAGGGGGGCTGAAGCTTTCTTT
-,-,TRBV6-5,TRBJ2-7,CASKSSALTYEQYF,TGTGCCAGCAAGTCTAGCGCGCTCACCTACGAGCAGTACTTC
-,TRBD1,TRBV4-1,TRBJ1-6,CASSQDGAGQLRSPLHF,TGCGCCAGCAGCCAAGATGGGGCGGGACAGCTGAGATCACCCCTCCACTTT